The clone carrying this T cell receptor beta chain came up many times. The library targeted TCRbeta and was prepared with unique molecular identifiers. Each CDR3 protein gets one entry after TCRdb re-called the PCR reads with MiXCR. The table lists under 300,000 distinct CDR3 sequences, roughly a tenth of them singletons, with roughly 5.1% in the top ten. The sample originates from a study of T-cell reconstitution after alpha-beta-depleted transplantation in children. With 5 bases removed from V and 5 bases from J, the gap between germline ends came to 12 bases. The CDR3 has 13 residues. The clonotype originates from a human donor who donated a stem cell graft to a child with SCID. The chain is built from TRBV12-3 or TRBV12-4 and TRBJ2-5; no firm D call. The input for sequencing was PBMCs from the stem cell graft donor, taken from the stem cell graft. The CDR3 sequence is CASSPPHGETQYF. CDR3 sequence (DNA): TGTGCCAGCAGTCCCCCCCATGGTGAGACCCAGTACTTC.